This TCR beta chain was captured by sequencing in a study of T cell changes during pregnancy in multiple sclerosis. Looked up from germline, CDR1 is SGHRS and CDR2 is YFSETQ. The CDR3 is 15 amino acids. V lost 0 bases and J lost 10, with 14 bases in between. Libraries were prepared by immunoSEQ multiplex PCR; TCRdb keeps only in-frame clonotypes and omits some of them. This sample has 45,000 to 60,000 clones, with 75% to 95% found just once. The receptor comes from a female donor in good health, enrolled as a control in a pregnancy study. The chain employs TRBV5-1 and TRBJ1-6; D unclear. Sequenced material: peripheral blood, taken after pregnancy. The CDR3 DNA sequence: TGCGCCAGCAGCTTGGGGAGGGTGGGAGAGTCACCCCTCCACTTT. Its translation: CASSLGRVGESPLHF. Filled out from reference TRBV5-1 and TRBJ1-6, the complete variable domain reads KAGVTQTPRYLIKTRGQQVTLSCSPISGHRSVSWYQQTPGQGLQFLFEYFSETQRNKGNFPGRFSGRQFSNSRSEMNVSTLELGDSALYLCASSLGRVGESPLHFGNGTRLTVT.